Listed here are 23 T cell receptor beta chains from one sample, sequenced in a study of T cell repertoires in cytomegalovirus infection. TCRdb re-called the reads through MiXCR, storing one row per CDR3 protein. Of approximately 910,000 distinct CDR3 sequences in the sample, around 30% were seen once. Antigens of these TCRs are unknown. The specimen was cultured CD8+ T cells from PBMCs, collected from culture after CMV antigen stimulation. The source is a human donor in good health (CMV status not recorded). Some clones in this sample may be carry-over from other donors' samples.

The J gene is TRBJ1-2, the V gene TRBV12-3 or TRBV12-4; 9 nucleotides align to TRBD1. Trimming removed 10 bases from V and 4 bases from J; junction bases left unmatched: 19. The CDR3 consists of 17 residues. This CDR3 reads CANSRRDREGSGYGYTF. CDR3 coding DNA: TGTGCCAACAGCCGCCGGGACAGGGAGGGGAGCGGCTATGGCTACACCTTC.

V usage is TRBV20-1 and J usage is TRBJ2-1; 7 bases are a match to TRBD2. This CDR3 spans 14 amino acids. Germline V gene lookup returns CDR1 DFQATT and CDR2 SNEGSKA (reference sequence). CDR3 bases: TGCAGCGGTTATAGCGGGCGGTCCTACAATGAGCAGTTCTTC. This translates into CSGYSGRSYNEQFF.

The chain combines TRBV11-2 with TRBJ2-1, with 8 positions matching TRBD2. J was trimmed by 3 bases and V by 2 bases; bases with no gene match: 12. Germline CDR1 is SGHAT and CDR2 is FQNNGV. The CDR3 sequence is 18 residues long. CDR3: CASSLWSRGGLRYNEQFF. The CDR3 DNA reads as TGTGCCAGCAGCTTATGGAGTCGGGGGGGCCTACGCTACAATGAGCAGTTCTTC. The full variable domain, completed using reference TRBV11-2 and TRBJ2-1, is EAGVAQSPRYKIIEKRQSVAFWCNPISGHATLYWYQQILGQGPKLLIQFQNNGVVDDSQLPKDRFSAERLKGVDSTLKIQPAKLEDSAVYLCASSLWSRGGLRYNEQFFGPGTRLTVL.

J is TRBJ1-2 and V is TRBV7-9; 9 bases are a match to TRBD1. The V segment lost 3 bases and the J segment 8 bases; nucleotides outside the gene matches: 4. The CDR3 runs to 13 residues. Germline V gene sequence: CDR1 SEHNR, CDR2 FQNEAQ (reference sequence). This chain's CDR3 is CASSFRDRDGYTF. Written as DNA, the CDR3 is TGTGCCAGCAGCTTCCGGGACAGGGACGGCTACACCTTC.

J is TRBJ1-2 and V is TRBV9; TRBD1 might be the D (5 bases). The CDR3 length is 15 residues. Germline V gene sequence: CDR1 SGDLS, CDR2 YYNGEE. Trimming took 4 bases from V and 4 from J, leaving 17 bases between them. The CDR3 DNA follows: TGTGCCAGCAGCTCGGCCCGGGGGGGACTCTATGGCTACACCTTC. It is translated as CASSSARGGLYGYTF.

This chain joins TRBV6-4 and TRBJ2-1, with 10 bases fitting TRBD2. Germline V CDR1 and CDR2: MRHNA, SNTAGT. The V segment lost 4 bases and the J segment 1 base; nucleotides outside the gene matches: 4. This CDR3 spans 16 amino acids. In nucleotides, the CDR3 is TGTGCCAGCAGTGTGGTAGCGGGGGGATCCTACAATGAGCAGTTCTTC. Translation gives CASSVVAGGSYNEQFF.

J is TRBJ2-7 and V is TRBV14, with D unclear. The V gene lost 4 bases and the J gene lost 1 base, with 17 bases spanning the gap. The CDR3 runs to 16 residues. Germline CDR1 SGHDN, CDR2 FVKESK. The CDR3 DNA reads TGTGCCAGCAGCCCATGGACGGCCGTTCGTTCCTACGAGCAGTACGTC. It is translated as CASSPWTAVRSYEQYV.

This sequence joins TRBV2 and TRBJ2-7; D gene ambiguous. Germline CDR1 and CDR2: SNHLY and FYNNEI. V shed 11 bases and J shed 4 bases, with 18 bases lying between them. The CDR3 covers 13 residues. The DNA for the CDR3 is TGTGCCGGTCGGACGAAGCTCGAGTACGAGCAGTACTTC. Its translation: CAGRTKLEYEQYF. The full variable domain, in which reference TRBV2 and TRBJ2-7 provide the parts outside the CDR3, is EPEVTQTPSHQVTQMGQEVILRCVPISNHLYFYWYRQILGQKVEFLVSFYNNEISEKSEIFDDQFSVERPDGSNFTLKIRSTKLEDSAMYFCAGRTKLEYEQYFGPGTRLTVT.

The rearrangement joins TRBV2 to TRBJ2-1; TRBD2 is a possible D gene (6 bases). Trimming stripped 7 bases from V and 6 bases from J, with 16 bases between. The V gene's germline CDR1 is SNHLY and CDR2 FYNNEI. There are 14 residues in the CDR3. CDR3 nucleotides: TGTGCCAGCACCCCGGTGGGGACTCGCAATGAGCAGTTCTTC. Translation gives CASTPVGTRNEQFF.

The chain links TRBV7-9 to TRBJ1-2, with D unclear. Germline V gene data show CDR1 as SEHNR and CDR2 as FQNEAQ (reference sequence). The CDR3 spans 13 residues. V was pared by 8 bases and J by 1 base, with 11 bases between. The CDR3 DNA sequence: TGTGCCAGCGTAAAAGGTTATAACTATGGCTACACCTTC. Its translation is CASVKGYNYGYTF.

This chain joins TRBV7-6 and TRBJ1-2; 7 bases match TRBD1. This CDR3 region has 16 residues. The ends lost 1 base at V and 4 bases at J; junction bases unmatched: 9. Germline V gene sequence: CDR1 SGHVS, CDR2 FNYEAQ. The CDR3 DNA is TGTGCCAGCAGCTTAGGGGAGGACAGGAGGTCCTATGGCTACACCTTC. Amino acid sequence: CASSLGEDRRSYGYTF.

The rearrangement uses TRBV6-2 or TRBV6-3 and TRBJ2-1; D is undetermined. V shed 0 bases and J shed 3 bases, with 21 bases lying between them. The germline gives CDR1 MNHEY, CDR2 SVGEGT. The CDR3 loop spans 19 amino acids. The CDR3 is CASSYSSQFESLNYNEQFF. The CDR3 DNA reads as TGTGCCAGCAGTTACTCTTCCCAGTTTGAGTCGTTGAACTACAATGAGCAGTTCTTC.

This chain links TRBV6-5 with TRBJ1-1, with a possible D match to TRBD1 (5 bases). V lost 0 bases to trimming and J lost 0 bases, with 20 bases between them. CDR1 is MNHEY and CDR2 is SVGAGI in the germline V gene. The length of the CDR3 is 19 residues. This chain's CDR3 is CASSYSITDIPSMNTEAFF. CDR3 nucleotides: TGTGCCAGCAGTTACTCGATTACGGACATCCCGAGCATGAACACTGAAGCTTTCTTT.

The chain carries TRBV12-3 or TRBV12-4 and TRBJ1-3, with D possibly TRBD1 on 5 matching bases. The CDR3 sequence is 13 residues long. Trimming removed 7 bases at V and 8 bases at J, with 15 bases between. The CDR3 protein is CASTRQGFDTIYF. The DNA for the CDR3 is TGTGCCAGCACCCGGCAGGGATTCGACACCATATATTTT.

This clonotype was observed a handful of times. The V and J genes are TRBV10-3 and TRBJ2-7, with TRBD1 matching 7 bases. The CDR3 totals 14 residues. The J segment lost 0 bases and the V segment lost 4 bases, leaving 3 bases of the junction unmatched. Germline-derived CDR1 and CDR2 are ENHRY and SYGVKD. Here the CDR3 reads CAISGGTDSYEQYF. The CDR3 nucleotides are TGTGCCATCAGTGGGGGGACAGACTCCTACGAGCAGTACTTC.

V is TRBV3-1 and J is TRBJ2-7; D is perhaps TRBD1 (5 bases). Trimming removed 0 bases at V and 3 bases at J, with 9 bases between. The CDR3 sequence is 14 residues long. CDR1 is LGHDT, CDR2 YNNKEL, per germline (reference sequence). CDR3 DNA sequence: TGTGCCAGCAGCCAAGAGAGACAGATCTACGAGCAGTACTTC. Its translation is CASSQERQIYEQYF.

About this clonotype: Relative to the germline gene, one junction end is altered; a read error may explain this. This CDR3 reads CASSLGHGTYEQYF. Here the CDR3 DNA reads TGTGCTAGCAGCTTAGGACACGGTACCTACGAGCAGTACTTC. The chain uses TRBV7-6 and TRBJ2-7, with a tentative D call TRBD1 (5 bases). Germline V gives CDR1 SGHVS, CDR2 FNYEAQ. CDR3 length: 14 residues.

The sample holds a few counts of this clonotype. The genes are TRBV18 and TRBJ2-3; perhaps TRBD1 as D (5 bases). The germline V and J ends were trimmed by 5 bases and 2 bases, with 14 bases remaining between them. Germline V gene data show CDR1 as KGHSH and CDR2 as LQKENI. The CDR3 has 15 residues. CDR3: CASSTGPADTDTQYF. The CDR3 nucleotides are TGTGCCAGCTCAACAGGACCAGCAGACACAGATACGCAGTATTTT.

This clonotype turned up a few times. The J gene is TRBJ1-5, the V gene TRBV7-8, with D tentatively TRBD1 (6 bases). The V end lost 4 bases, the J end lost 7 bases, and 26 bases lay between the germline ends. Germline-derived CDR1 and CDR2 are SGHVS and FQNEAQ. The CDR3 is made up of 18 amino acids. Here the CDR3 reads CASSSPRDTGFRDQPQHF. CDR3 DNA sequence: TGTGCCAGCAGCTCTCCCCGGGACACAGGGTTTCGGGACCAGCCCCAGCATTTT.

The rearrangement links TRBV5-1 to TRBJ2-1, with 12 bases that match TRBD2. Germline loops: CDR1 SGHRS, CDR2 YFSETQ. Trimming removed 4 bases from V and 4 bases from J; junction bases left unmatched: 6. The CDR3 consists of 16 residues. The CDR3 nucleotides are TGCGCCAGCAGCATGCTAGCGGGGGGGCCATACAATGAGCAGTTCTTC. It translates to CASSMLAGGPYNEQFF.

The chain employs TRBV28 and TRBJ2-7; D uncertain. The germline V gene has CDR1 MDHEN and CDR2 SYDVKM. Trimming stripped 3 bases from V and 2 bases from J, with 5 bases between. The CDR3 has 12 amino acids. Here the CDR3 DNA reads TGTGCCAGCAGTTTTCGGGCCTACGAGCAGTACGTC. Amino acid sequence: CASSFRAYEQYV.

A word on this clonotype: A much larger clone sits a single nucleotide away, making a read error possible. The gene calls are TRBV7-9 and TRBJ1-5, with 8 bases that match TRBD1. Germline CDR1 reads SEHNR; CDR2 reads FQNEAQ (reference sequence). This CDR3 comprises 17 residues. CDR3 sequence: CASSPSIGQGWDQSQHF. CDR3 DNA sequence: TGTGCCAGCAGCCCATCGATCGGACAGGGTTGGGATCAGTCCCAGCATTTT.

This chain uses TRBV13 with TRBJ1-2; the match to TRBD1 covers 9 bases. The germline V gene encodes CDR1 PRHDT and CDR2 FYEKMQ (reference sequence). Trimming cost V 5 bases and J 5 bases; bases outside gene matches: 9. The CDR3 is 15 amino acids. The CDR3 region is CASSKVQGADYGYTF. In nucleotides, the CDR3 is TGTGCCAGCAGCAAAGTACAGGGGGCTGATTATGGCTACACCTTC.